These T cell receptor beta chains were read from a single sample in a study of tumor and adjacent non-tumor tissue in lung cancer. MiXCR, applied by TCRdb to the multiplex PCR reads, yields one record per CDR3 protein. Among roughly 65,000 distinct CDR3 sequences listed, 60% were seen once. Material for sequencing was lung tumor tissue. The receptors were sampled from a man over 45 with non-small cell lung cancer. The CDR3 runs from the conserved cysteine through the conserved F or W. The D gene is left open where the match is weak. The size field is filled for only some rows; it gives once, few, many or a size class.

TRBJ1-5 TRBV28 NA many CASSLSLGPRQPQHF TGTGCCAGCAGTTTATCATTAGGGCCGCGTCAGCCCCAGCATTTT
TRBJ1-5 TRBV6-5 NA NA CASTWGAVGQPQHF TGTGCCAGCACTTGGGGGGCGGTCGGACAGCCCCAGCATTTT
TRBJ2-5 TRBV11-3 NA NA CASSGRTQYF TGTGCCAGCAGCGGGCGGACCCAGTACTTC
TRBJ2-7 TRBV7-9 NA NA CASSLITGTRSHEQYF TGTGCCAGCAGCCTAATTACAGGGACTCGCTCCCACGAGCAGTACTTC
TRBJ2-2 TRBV5-1 TRBD2 many CASSAGLAEGLNTGELFF TGCGCCAGCAGCGCCGGACTAGCGGAGGGACTAAACACCGGGGAGCTGTTTTTT
TRBJ1-5 TRBV20-1 NA NA CSARRVGVNQPKHF TGCAGTGCTAGACGCGTAGGGGTCAATCAGCCCAAGCACTTT
TRBJ2-5 TRBV28 TRBD1 NA CASSLDRGRQETQYF TGTGCCAGCAGTTTAGACAGGGGGCGGCAAGAGACCCAGTACTTC
TRBJ2-2 TRBV6-1 TRBD1 NA CANSRQGVNTGELFF TGTGCCAACAGCCGACAGGGAGTCAACACCGGGGAGCTGTTTTTT
TRBJ1-2 TRBV11-2 NA NA CASSSLGGGSYSYTF TGTGCCAGCAGCTCATTGGGGGGAGGGAGCTATAGCTACACCTTC
TRBJ1-1 TRBV5-1 NA NA CASSPRWGGMNTEAFF TGCGCCAGCAGTCCCCGGTGGGGCGGAATGAACACTGAAGCTTTCTTT
TRBJ2-2 TRBV6-5 TRBD2 NA CTSNPAWGGELFF TGTACCAGCAACCCCGCGTGGGGAGGGGAGCTATTTTTT
TRBJ1-2 TRBV6-1 TRBD1 NA CASSRTGVTGGYGYTF TGTGCCAGCAGCCGGACAGGGGTCACAGGCGGCTATGGCTACACCTTC
TRBJ2-2 TRBV5-1 TRBD2 NA CASSQTSGRRARELFF TGCGCCAGCAGCCAAACTAGCGGGAGAAGGGCCCGGGAGCTGTTTTTT
TRBJ2-2 TRBV24-1 NA few CATSLPGDGELFF TGTGCCACCAGTTTACCGGGGGACGGGGAGCTGTTTTTT
TRBJ2-3 TRBV20-1 NA few CSARRGGDTQYF TGCAGTGCTAGAAGGGGCGGAGATACGCAGTATTTT
TRBJ2-6 TRBV6-5 TRBD1 few CAGSAPGGSGANVLTF TGTGCCGGCAGTGCCCCAGGGGGCTCTGGGGCCAACGTCCTGACTTTC
TRBJ1-5 TRBV12-3/TRBV12-4 TRBD1 many CASSFVGTGGSQPQHF TGTGCCAGCAGTTTCGTCGGGACAGGGGGCTCTCAGCCCCAGCATTTT
TRBJ1-6 TRBV6-1 NA NA CASGWTSSYNSPLHF TGTGCCAGCGGTTGGACAAGCTCCTATAATTCACCCCTCCACTTT
TRBJ2-1 TRBV5-5 TRBD2 NA CPSSSSGTSGTQFF TGTCCCAGCAGTTCATCCGGGACTAGCGGGACCCAGTTCTTC
TRBJ2-1 TRBV12-3/TRBV12-4 TRBD2 NA CASSTSGARYNKQFF TGTGCCAGCAGTACCAGCGGGGCCCGATACAATAAGCAGTTCTTC
TRBJ1-2 TRBV20-1 NA few CSAGTVINYGYTF TGCAGTGCCGGGACCGTTATTAACTATGGCTACACCTTC
TRBJ2-1 TRBV6-1 TRBD2 NA CASTEVTAGDNEQFF TGTGCGAGCACTGAAGTAACAGCGGGAGACAATGAGCAGTTCTTC
TRBJ1-1 TRBV11-2 NA few CTSSVQDSMKAFF TGTACCAGCAGCGTACAGGACAGTATGAAAGCTTTCTTC
TRBJ2-7 TRBV6-2/TRBV6-3 TRBD2 many CASSYSGRGDSYEQYF TGTGCCAGCAGTTACTCGGGACGGGGGGATTCCTACGAGCAGTACTTC
TRBJ2-7 TRBV11-1 TRBD2 few CPSSLAGGNEQYF TGTCCCAGCAGCTTAGCGGGTGGCAACGAGCAGTACTTC
TRBJ1-1 TRBV19 TRBD1 NA CASSTYYRGNTGAFF TGTGCCAGTAGTACTTACTACAGGGGAAACACTGGAGCTTTCTTT
TRBJ1-1 TRBV28 TRBD1 few CASRNSGGREAFF TGTGCCAGCAGAAATTCAGGGGGCAGGGAAGCTTTCTTT
TRBJ2-7 TRBV7-8 TRBD1 NA CASSLVDRGAYEQYF TGTGCCAGCAGCTTAGTGGACAGGGGGGCCTATGAGCAGTACTTC
TRBJ2-7 TRBV6-1 NA NA CASSRGAGAPGQYF TGTGCCAGCAGCCGCGGGGCAGGGGCGCCGGGGCAGTACTTC
TRBJ1-1 TRBV29-1 TRBD1 many CSAEGARGTEAFF TGCAGCGCTGAGGGGGCGCGAGGCACTGAAGCTTTCTTT
TRBJ2-1 TRBV29-1 TRBD2 many CSVEGAGGISYNEQFF TGCAGCGTTGAGGGAGCGGGAGGGATCTCCTACAATGAGCAGTTCTTC
TRBJ2-3 TRBV5-1 TRBD1 many CASRKQGATDTQYF TGCGCCAGCAGAAAACAGGGGGCGACAGATACGCAGTATTTT
TRBJ2-7 TRBV7-9 NA few CASSGTGAIPYEQYF TGTGCCAGCAGCGGGACGGGGGCCATACCCTACGAGCAGTACTTC
TRBJ2-2 TRBV6-2/TRBV6-3 NA NA CVSSWDLNAGELLF TGTGTCAGCAGTTGGGACCTGAACGCCGGGGAGCTGTTGTTT
TRBJ2-7 TRBV29-1 NA NA CSVTRQTYEQYF TGCAGCGTTACGAGGCAAACCTACGAGCAGTACTTC
TRBJ2-7 TRBV29-1 TRBD2 NA CSARTSGCLFEHYF TGCAGCGCAAGGACTAGCGGGTGCCTCTTCGAGCACTACTTC
TRBJ2-7 TRBV28 NA NA CASKRSPYERYF TGTGCCAGCAAGAGATCTCCCTACGAGCGGTACTTC
TRBJ1-2 TRBV24-1 NA NA CATSPSGDANYGYTF TGTGCCACCAGTCCAAGTGGCGATGCTAACTATGGCTACACCTTC
TRBJ1-5 TRBV7-8 TRBD1 NA CASSQQGIVNQPQHF TGTGCCAGCAGCCAACAGGGGATTGTCAATCAGCCCCAGCATTTT
TRBJ1-4 TRBV20-1 NA NA CNARSGAHNEKLFF TGCAATGCTAGAAGTGGAGCCCATAATGAAAAACTGTTTTTT